Following are 11 T cell receptor beta chains from one sample sequenced in a study of T cell responses to AZD1222 COVID-19 vaccine (dated by TCRdb to the early 2020s). The label giving this sample's time point can be read as: baseline before first vaccination. To prepare the library, the immunoSEQ multiplex PCR assay was applied. Here the immuneACCESS table is served through TCRdb, limited to in-frame sequences with V and J called. Missing clones are a known gap in these copies; in checked studies unresolved V genes cover under half, and the rest lacks a known reason. Recorded for this sample are 65,000 to 75,000 clones; about 85% of them occurred a single time. Jointly, the top ten make up around 21% of the sample. The sequences come from peripheral blood, collected on day 0 of AZD1222 vaccination. These receptors came from an adult in good health.

In this sample, this clone turned up a few times. The chain links TRBV4-2 to TRBJ1-2; the D is unclear. Trimming shortened V by 0 bases and J by 1 base, and 9 bases separated the two germline ends. The CDR3 consists of 15 residues. CDR1 is LGHNA, CDR2 YNFKEQ, per germline. The CDR3 DNA reads TGTGCCAGCAGCCAAGACCGGGCGGTTAACTATGGCTACACCTTC. Amino acids: CASSQDRAVNYGYTF.

V is TRBV10-2 and J is TRBJ2-3; the D is unclear. There are 12 residues in the CDR3. Germline V CDR1 and CDR2: WSHSY, SAAADI. The V gene lost 9 bases and the J gene lost 4 bases, with 11 bases spanning the gap. This CDR3 reads CASESDADTQYF. In DNA, the CDR3 is TGCGCCAGTGAATCCGATGCAGATACGCAGTATTTT.

V usage is TRBV19 and J usage is TRBJ2-1, with 7 bases matching TRBD1. The CDR3 is 13 amino acids. The junction had 9 bases not matched to a gene; V was cut back by 10 bases and J by 6 bases. Germline CDR1 is LNHDA and CDR2 is SQIVND (reference sequence). The CDR3 region has the DNA TGTGCCACCAACAGGGGATCGGTCAATGAGCAGTTCTTC. This translates into CATNRGSVNEQFF.

The chain recombines TRBV7-9 with TRBJ1-1; tentative D call: TRBD1 (5 bases). Looked up from germline, CDR1 is SEHNR and CDR2 is FQNEAQ (reference sequence). The CDR3 consists of 14 residues. V was pared by 4 bases and J by 7 bases, with 16 bases between. The CDR3 region has the DNA TGTGCCAGCAGCTCTGGGGACGATTACGGTGAAGCTTTCTTT. Translation gives CASSSGDDYGEAFF.

The chain carries TRBV28 and TRBJ1-3; no reliable D call. V was trimmed by 6 bases and J by 3 bases, leaving 15 bases between them. The germline V gene has CDR1 MDHEN and CDR2 SYDVKM. The CDR3 sequence is 15 residues long. The CDR3 loop is CASSSGVSSGNTIYF. CDR3 bases: TGTGCCAGCAGCTCTGGGGTGTCAAGTGGAAACACCATATATTTT. Using reference TRBV28 and TRBJ1-3 for the parts outside the CDR3, the full variable domain is DVKVTQSSRYLVKRTGEKVFLECVQDMDHENMFWYRQDPGLGLRLIYFSYDVKMKEKGDIPEGYSVSREKKERFSLILESASTNQTSMYLCASSSGVSSGNTIYFGEGSWLTVV.

The CDR3 is CASSLIGYEQYF. The CDR3 nucleotides read TGTGCCAGCAGCTTAATAGGGTACGAGCAGTACTTC. V gene TRBV7-2 combines with J gene TRBJ2-7; D call uncertain. CDR1 and CDR2 from the germline V gene are SGHTA and FQGNSA. The length of the CDR3 is 12 residues. Between the trimmed V and J ends, which lost 2 bases and 4 bases, there was a span of 6 bases.

V usage is TRBV6-5 and J usage is TRBJ2-6; a possible D gene is TRBD1 (6 bases). The CDR3 has 15 residues. Trimming took off 6 bases at V and 5 bases at J, with 14 bases between the two ends. Germline loops: CDR1 MNHEY, CDR2 SVGAGI. CDR3 nucleotides: TGTGCCAGCAGATTAGAACAGGGCTGGGCCAACGTCCTGACTTTC. Translation: CASRLEQGWANVLTF.

The chain carries TRBV5-1 and TRBJ2-6; D may be TRBD1 (6 bases). Germline loops: CDR1 SGHRS, CDR2 YFSETQ. V lost 4 bases to trimming and J lost 0 bases, with 17 bases between them. The CDR3 length is 18 residues. The CDR3 region has the DNA TGCGCCAGCAGCGATCCGCAGGGGACCGTCTCTGGGGCCAACGTCCTGACTTTC. Translating it yields CASSDPQGTVSGANVLTF.

The table lists this clone with a few counts. The V gene is TRBV30, the J gene TRBJ1-2; D is uncertain. The CDR3 runs 11 residues. V lost 3 bases, J lost 9 bases, and 11 bases lay in between. Per the germline V gene, CDR1 is GTSNPN and CDR2 is SVGIG (reference sequence). The CDR3 DNA reads TGTGCCTGGAGCGAGCGGGTGCGCTACACCTTC. As protein: CAWSERVRYTF. Filled out from reference TRBV30 and TRBJ1-2, the complete variable domain reads SQTIHQWPATLVQPVGSPLSLECTVEGTSNPNLYWYRQAAGRGLQLLFYSVGIGQISSEVPQNLSASRPQDRQFILSSKKLLLSDSGFYLCAWSERVRYTFGSGTRLTVV.

This chain connects TRBV19 to TRBJ1-1, with D unresolved. The ends were cut back, 8 bases at V and 0 bases at J, with 10 bases in the middle. This CDR3 region has 13 residues. Germline lookup yields CDR1 LNHDA and CDR2 SQIVND (reference sequence). DNA for the CDR3: TGTGCCAGTGGGGAGAGGGTGAACACTGAAGCTTTCTTT. This translates into CASGERVNTEAFF.

The gene calls are TRBV5-1 and TRBJ1-2, with D unclear. The CDR3 totals 16 residues. V was pared by 0 bases and J by 0 bases, with 12 bases between. Germline lookup yields CDR1 SGHRS and CDR2 YFSETQ. This CDR3 is CASSLGSVSANYGYTF. As DNA, the CDR3 is TGCGCCAGCAGCTTGGGTAGTGTTTCTGCTAACTATGGCTACACCTTC.